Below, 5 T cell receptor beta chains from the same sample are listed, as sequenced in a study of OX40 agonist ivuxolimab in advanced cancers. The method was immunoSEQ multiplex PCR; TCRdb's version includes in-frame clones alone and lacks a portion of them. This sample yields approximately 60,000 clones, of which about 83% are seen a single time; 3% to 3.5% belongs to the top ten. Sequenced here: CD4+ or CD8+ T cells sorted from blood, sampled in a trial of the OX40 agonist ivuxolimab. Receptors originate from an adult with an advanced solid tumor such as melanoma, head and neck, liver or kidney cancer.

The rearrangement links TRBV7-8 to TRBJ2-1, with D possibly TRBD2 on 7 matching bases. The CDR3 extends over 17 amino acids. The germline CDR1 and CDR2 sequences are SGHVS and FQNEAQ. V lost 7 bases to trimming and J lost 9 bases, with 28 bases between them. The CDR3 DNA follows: TGTGCCAGCACCATCCTGGGGGGCGGGAGTCGAGCCGGTGAGCAGTTCTTC. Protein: CASTILGGGSRAGEQFF. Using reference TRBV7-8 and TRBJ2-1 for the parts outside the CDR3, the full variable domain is GAGVSQSPRYKVAKRGQDVALRCDPISGHVSLFWYQQALGQGPEFLTYFQNEAQLDKSGLPSDRFFAERPEGSVSTLKIQRTQQEDSAVYLCASTILGGGSRAGEQFFGPGTRLTVL.

CDR3: CASSLGQQNTGELFF. The CDR3 DNA follows: TGCGCCAGCAGCTTGGGACAGCAGAACACCGGGGAGCTGTTTTTT. The chain has TRBV5-1 and TRBJ2-2, with D perhaps TRBD1 (5 bases). V lost 0 bases and J 1 base, leaving 7 bases between the germline ends. The CDR3 consists of 15 residues. Germline V gives CDR1 SGHRS, CDR2 YFSETQ.

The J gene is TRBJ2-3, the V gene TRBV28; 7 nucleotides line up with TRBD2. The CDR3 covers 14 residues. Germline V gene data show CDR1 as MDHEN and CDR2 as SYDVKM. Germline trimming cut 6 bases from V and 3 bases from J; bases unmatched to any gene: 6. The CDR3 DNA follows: TGTGCCAGCAGGGTCGCTAGCGGAACAGATACGCAGTATTTT. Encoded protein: CASRVASGTDTQYF.

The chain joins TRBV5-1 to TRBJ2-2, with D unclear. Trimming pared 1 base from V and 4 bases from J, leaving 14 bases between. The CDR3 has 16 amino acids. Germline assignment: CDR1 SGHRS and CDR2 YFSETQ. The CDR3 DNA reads TGCGCCAGCAGCTTGCAAGGAAGTCGGACCACCGGGGAGCTGTTTTTT. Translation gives CASSLQGSRTTGELFF. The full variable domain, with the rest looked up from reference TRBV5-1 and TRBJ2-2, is KAGVTQTPRYLIKTRGQQVTLSCSPISGHRSVSWYQQTPGQGLQFLFEYFSETQRNKGNFPGRFSGRQFSNSRSEMNVSTLELGDSALYLCASSLQGSRTTGELFFGEGSRLTVL.

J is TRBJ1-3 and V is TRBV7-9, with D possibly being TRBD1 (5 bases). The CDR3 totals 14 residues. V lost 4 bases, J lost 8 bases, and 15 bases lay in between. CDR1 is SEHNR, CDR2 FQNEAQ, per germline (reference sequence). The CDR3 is CASSSGSSGDTIYF. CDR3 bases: TGTGCCAGCAGCTCAGGGTCCTCGGGGGACACCATATATTTT. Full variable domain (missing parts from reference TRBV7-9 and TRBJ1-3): DTGVSQNPRHKITKRGQNVTFRCDPISEHNRLYWYRQTLGQGPEFLTYFQNEAQLEKSRLLSDRFSAERPKGSFSTLEIQRTEQGDSAMYLCASSSGSSGDTIYFGEGSWLTVV.